These 27 T cell receptor beta chains came from one sample sequenced in a study of OX40 agonist ivuxolimab in advanced cancers. Repertoires were generated with immunoSEQ multiplex PCR, while TCRdb's copy carries only in-frame clones and drops some. The sample records over 85,000 clones, around 85% being singletons. Here the sequenced sample was CD4+ or CD8+ T cells sorted from blood, taken in a trial of the OX40 agonist ivuxolimab. The receptors shown here come from an adult with an advanced solid tumor such as melanoma, head and neck, liver or kidney cancer.

The gene calls are TRBV9 and TRBJ2-7; 9 nucleotides match TRBD2. CDR1 SGDLS and CDR2 YYNGEE come from the germline V gene. J lost 1 base, V lost 6 bases, and 8 bases had no gene match. The CDR3 has 15 residues. The DNA of the CDR3 is TGTGCCAGCACCCCTAGCGGGGACGGGTCCTACGAGCAGTACTTC. Residues: CASTPSGDGSYEQYF.

V is TRBV5-4 and J is TRBJ1-2; D may be TRBD1 (5 bases). From germline, CDR1 is SGHNT and CDR2 YYREEE (reference sequence). CDR3 length: 15 residues. The V end lost 4 bases, the J end lost 6 bases, and 19 bases lay between the germline ends. The CDR3 DNA reads as TGTGCCAGCAGCCTGGGGTCGCAGGGCCGCGATGGCTACACCTTC. This translates into CASSLGSQGRDGYTF.

The gene calls are TRBV10-3 and TRBJ2-1; 8 nucleotides match TRBD2. Per germline, CDR1 ENHRY and CDR2 SYGVKD. The CDR3 runs to 11 residues. The V segment lost 8 bases and the J segment 14 bases; nucleotides outside the gene matches: 8. The CDR3 region is CAIAGGAIKFF. The CDR3 DNA follows: TGTGCCATCGCCGGGGGGGCGATTAAGTTCTTC.

The chain employs TRBV7-2 and TRBJ2-5; possibly TRBD1 for D (6 bases). V was pared by 2 bases and J by 2 bases, with 12 bases between. This CDR3 comprises 15 residues. From germline, CDR1 is SGHTA and CDR2 FQGNSA. The CDR3 sequence is CASSLSRGSQETQYF. The CDR3 DNA is TGTGCCAGCAGCTTATCGAGGGGGTCACAAGAGACCCAGTACTTC.

This sequence joins TRBV25-1 and TRBJ2-1; 7 bases match TRBD2. J lost 2 bases, V lost 2 bases, and 6 bases had no gene match. Germline assignment: CDR1 MGHDK and CDR2 SYGVNS. The CDR3 is 16 residues long. The CDR3 here is CASSEGSGGPYNEQFF. The CDR3 nucleotides are TGTGCCAGCAGTGAAGGATCGGGGGGTCCCTACAATGAGCAGTTCTTC.

The chain joins TRBV12-2 to TRBJ2-6; TRBD1 reflects the table's D call only, with no check against the DNA. TRBV12-2 is reported as a pseudogene. The CDR3 runs 21 residues. DNA of the CDR3: TGTGCAAGTCGCTTAGCGAGGGACAGGTTAAACCCTCTCTCTGGGGCCAACGTCCTGACTTTC. Amino acid sequence: CASRLARDRLNPLSGANVLTF.

The J gene is TRBJ1-2, the V gene TRBV29-1, with a weak D call TRBD1 (5 bases). The V gene lost 0 bases and the J gene lost 7 bases, with 12 bases spanning the gap. Per the germline V gene, CDR1 is SQVTM and CDR2 is ANQGSEA. The CDR3 consists of 13 residues. CDR3 amino acids: CSVEDPGRGGYTF. As DNA, the CDR3 is TGCAGCGTTGAAGATCCAGGGAGGGGTGGCTACACCTTC. Variable domain in full (rest from reference TRBV29-1 and TRBJ1-2): SAVISQKPSRDICQRGTSLTIQCQVDSQVTMMFWYRQQPGQSLTLIATANQGSEATYESGFVIDKFPISRPNLTFSTLTVSNMSPEDSSIYLCSVEDPGRGGYTFGSGTRLTVV.

This clone has just one count. The gene calls are TRBV9 and TRBJ1-1; TRBD1 is a possible D gene (5 bases). Germline V gives CDR1 SGDLS, CDR2 YYNGEE. This CDR3 is 14 amino acids long. V gave up 4 bases and J gave up 4 bases, with 14 bases separating them. Here the CDR3 DNA reads TGTGCCAGCAGCAGGCTAGGGGCCCGCACTGAAGCTTTCTTT. Translation: CASSRLGARTEAFF.

The chain employs TRBV5-1 and TRBJ1-4; 7 bases align to TRBD1. The germline gives CDR1 SGHRS, CDR2 YFSETQ. CDR3 length: 14 residues. After removal of 4 bases from V and 6 bases from J, the junction contained 6 bases not matched to a gene. The DNA for the CDR3 is TGCGCCAGCAGCATTCAGGGGGAGGATGAAAAACTGTTTTTT. It codes for CASSIQGEDEKLFF.

The chain carries TRBV21-1 and TRBJ2-3. TRBV21-1 corresponds to a pseudogene. The CDR3 consists of 19 residues. CDR3 sequence reads: CATKKTPSRILSTTDTQYF. DNA for the CDR3: TGTGCCACCAAAAAGACCCCCAGTCGGATCTTATCGACCACAGATACGCAGTATTTT.

This chain connects TRBV6-5 to TRBJ2-1; 11 bases line up with TRBD1. The CDR3 contains 15 residues. Germline trimming cut 6 bases from V and 7 bases from J; bases unmatched to any gene: 8. In germline, CDR1 is MNHEY, CDR2 SVGAGI. The CDR3 DNA is TGTGCCAGCAGCTCGGACAGGGGGCTTGGGAATGAGCAGTTCTTC. This gives the protein CASSSDRGLGNEQFF.

The chain recombines TRBV9 with TRBJ2-3, with a possible D match to TRBD2 (6 bases). Germline CDR1 is SGDLS and CDR2 is YYNGEE. V dropped 4 bases and J dropped 1 base, with 13 bases sitting between them. CDR3 length: 15 residues. The DNA for the CDR3 is TGTGCCAGCAGCATAACCCCGGGAGGCACAGATACGCAGTATTTT. Translated, it gives CASSITPGGTDTQYF.

The J gene is TRBJ2-3, the V gene TRBV5-5, with 7 bases that match TRBD2. This CDR3 is 15 amino acids long. Per the germline V gene, CDR1 is SGHKS and CDR2 is YYEKEE (reference sequence). Trimming removed 2 bases from V and 2 bases from J; junction bases left unmatched: 5. This CDR3 is CASSLPRGTTDTQYF. In DNA form, the CDR3 reads TGTGCCAGCAGCTTACCGCGGGGGACCACAGATACGCAGTATTTT.

CDR3 amino acids: CASSPGGTRGNEQFF. The CDR3 DNA sequence: TGTGCCAGCAGCCCCGGGGGGACCCGGGGGAATGAGCAGTTCTTC. The rearrangement links TRBV5-4 to TRBJ2-1; 7 positions match TRBD2. CDR1 and CDR2 from the germline V gene are SGHNT and YYREEE (reference sequence). This CDR3 spans 15 amino acids. Losses at the gene ends were 4 bases for V and 7 bases for J; bases not matched to a gene: 11.

The chain links TRBV6-1 to TRBJ1-2; the D is unclear. CDR1 MNHNS and CDR2 SASEGT come from the germline V gene. Trimming stripped 6 bases from V and 4 bases from J, with 15 bases between. The CDR3 has 14 residues. The CDR3 coding sequence is TGTGCCAGCAGCGTGGACGGTGCATTCTATGGCTACACCTTC. The encoded protein is CASSVDGAFYGYTF.

The CDR3 reads CASSSVQGGGGYTF. For the CDR3, the DNA is TGTGCCAGCAGCTCGGTACAGGGCGGAGGGGGCTACACCTTC. The chain employs TRBV7-2 and TRBJ1-2, with a weak D call TRBD1 (6 bases). The ends were cut back, 4 bases at V and 8 bases at J, with 17 bases in the middle. CDR1 is SGHTA and CDR2 is FQGNSA in the germline V gene. CDR3 length: 14 amino acids.

V gene TRBV11-2 combines with J gene TRBJ2-7, with 14 positions matching TRBD2. After removal of 5 bases from V and 4 bases from J, the junction contained 7 bases not matched to a gene. The CDR3 has 16 amino acids. CDR1 is SGHAT, CDR2 FQNNGV, per germline. The CDR3 protein is CASSGWTSGGLYEQYF. The CDR3 region has the DNA TGTGCCAGCAGCGGCTGGACTAGCGGGGGGTTATACGAGCAGTACTTC.

The chain joins TRBV2 to TRBJ2-6; no clear D. Deletions cut 6 bases from V and 4 bases from J, with 19 bases between. CDR3 length equals 17 residues. CDR1 and CDR2 (germline): SNHLY, FYNNEI. DNA of the CDR3: TGTGCCAGCAGGACCTCGGCTGGGCTCGCCGGGGCCAACGTCCTGACTTTC. Protein: CASRTSAGLAGANVLTF.

V is TRBV29-1 and J is TRBJ2-1; TRBD1 matches 10 bases. Germline V gene lookup returns CDR1 SQVTM and CDR2 ANQGSEA. This CDR3 is built from 12 residues. The CDR3 DNA is TGCACGGGGACAGGGGTTGTTAATGAGCAGTTCTTC. As protein: CTGTGVVNEQFF.

This sequence joins TRBV5-1 and TRBJ1-1; maybe TRBD1 (5 bases). This CDR3 spans 13 amino acids. The V gene lost 6 bases and the J gene lost 5 bases, with 14 bases spanning the gap. The germline V gene has CDR1 SGHRS and CDR2 YFSETQ. This CDR3 is CASTRGAGTEAFF. The CDR3 coding sequence is TGCGCCAGCACCCGTGGGGCTGGGACTGAAGCTTTCTTT.

The J gene is TRBJ2-1, the V gene TRBV7-7; possibly TRBD2 for D (5 bases). Trimming took off 4 bases at V and 5 bases at J, with 12 bases between the two ends. There are 14 residues in the CDR3. Germline CDR1 SSHAT, CDR2 FNYEAQ (reference sequence). CDR3: CASSSGMSHNEQFF. The CDR3, as DNA: TGTGCCAGCAGCTCGGGGATGTCCCACAATGAGCAGTTCTTC.

This clone was detected a few times. The chain joins TRBV6-5 to TRBJ1-2; D remains ambiguous. Looked up from germline, CDR1 is MNHEY and CDR2 is SVGAGI. V lost 1 base, J lost 3 bases, and 15 bases lay in between. The CDR3 is 16 amino acids. This CDR3 is CASSYLPRLKDYGYTF. The CDR3 DNA sequence: TGTGCCAGCAGTTACTTGCCCAGGTTGAAAGACTATGGCTACACCTTC.

The rearrangement uses TRBV19 and TRBJ1-1, with 9 bases identical to TRBD1. The V and J ends lost 4 bases and 0 bases, in that order; junction bases with no gene match: 0. Per the germline V gene, CDR1 is LNHDA and CDR2 is SQIVND (reference sequence). The CDR3 spans 14 residues. The CDR3 sequence is CASSRDRVNTEAFF. CDR3 bases: TGTGCCAGTAGTAGGGACAGGGTGAACACTGAAGCTTTCTTT. The variable domain in full, completed from reference TRBV19 and TRBJ1-1, reads DGGITQSPKYLFRKEGQNVTLSCEQNLNHDAMYWYRQDPGQGLRLIYYSQIVNDFQKGDIAEGYSVSREKKESFPLTVTSAQKNPTAFYLCASSRDRVNTEAFFGQGTRLTVV.

This rearrangement joins TRBV5-1 to TRBJ1-3; 7 nucleotides match TRBD1. The trim removed 3 bases at V and 0 bases at J, leaving 6 bases unmatched. CDR1 SGHRS and CDR2 YFSETQ come from the germline V gene. The CDR3 contains 16 residues. This chain's CDR3 is CASSSATGASGNTIYF. The DNA for the CDR3 is TGCGCCAGCAGCTCCGCTACAGGGGCCTCTGGAAACACCATATATTTT.

This chain links TRBV7-8 with TRBJ2-3; D gene uncertain. V was trimmed by 5 bases and J by 2 bases, leaving 8 bases between them. CDR1 is SGHVS, CDR2 FQNEAQ, per germline. This CDR3 contains 13 residues. The CDR3, as DNA: TGTGCCAGCAGCCCTGATCCCACAGATACGCAGTATTTT. Translating it yields CASSPDPTDTQYF.

The V call is TRBV4-2, the J call TRBJ2-7, with D possibly matching TRBD2 (6 bases). Germline lookup yields CDR1 LGHNA and CDR2 YNFKEQ. CDR3 length equals 14 residues. Trimming took off 0 bases at V and 5 bases at J, with 11 bases between the two ends. The CDR3 bases are TGTGCCAGCAGCCAAGATCTACTAGCCGACGAGCAGTACTTC. Translating it yields CASSQDLLADEQYF.

This chain links TRBV5-1 with TRBJ2-1; tentatively, D is TRBD2 (6 bases). CDR1 and CDR2 (germline): SGHRS, YFSETQ. The CDR3 covers 13 residues. Trimming left V 1 base short and J 15 bases short, with 17 bases between. CDR3 sequence: CASSLSEEGIWFF. CDR3 nucleotide sequence: TGCGCCAGCAGCTTGTCAGAGGAGGGCATATGGTTCTTC.